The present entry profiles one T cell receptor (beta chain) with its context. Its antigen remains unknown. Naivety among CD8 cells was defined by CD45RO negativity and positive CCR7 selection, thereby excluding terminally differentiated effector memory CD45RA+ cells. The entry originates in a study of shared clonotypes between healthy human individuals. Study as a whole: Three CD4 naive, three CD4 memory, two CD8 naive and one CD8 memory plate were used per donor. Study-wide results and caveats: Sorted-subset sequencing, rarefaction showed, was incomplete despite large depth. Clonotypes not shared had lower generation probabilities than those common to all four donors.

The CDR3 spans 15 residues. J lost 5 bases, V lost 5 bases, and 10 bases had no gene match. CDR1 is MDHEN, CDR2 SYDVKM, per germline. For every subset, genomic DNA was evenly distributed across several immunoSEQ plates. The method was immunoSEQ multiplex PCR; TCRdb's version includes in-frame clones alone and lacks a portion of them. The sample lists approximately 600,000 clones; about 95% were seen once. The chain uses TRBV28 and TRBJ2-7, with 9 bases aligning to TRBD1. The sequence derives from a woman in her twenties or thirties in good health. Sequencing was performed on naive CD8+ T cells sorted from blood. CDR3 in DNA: TGTGCCAGCAGTGGGTTTGGACAGGGGTTGGACGAGCAGTACTTC. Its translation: CASSGFGQGLDEQYF.